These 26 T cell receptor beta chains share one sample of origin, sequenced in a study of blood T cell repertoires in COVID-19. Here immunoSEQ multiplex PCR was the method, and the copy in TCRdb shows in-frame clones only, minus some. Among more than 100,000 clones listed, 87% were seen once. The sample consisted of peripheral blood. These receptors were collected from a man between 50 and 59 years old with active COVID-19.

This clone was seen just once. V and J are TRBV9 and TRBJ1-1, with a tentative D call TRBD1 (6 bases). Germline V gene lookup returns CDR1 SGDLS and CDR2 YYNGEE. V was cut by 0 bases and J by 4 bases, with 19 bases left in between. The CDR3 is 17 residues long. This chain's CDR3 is CASSVATSGAVGTEAFF. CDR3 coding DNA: TGTGCCAGCAGCGTAGCTACATCAGGGGCGGTCGGCACTGAAGCTTTCTTT.

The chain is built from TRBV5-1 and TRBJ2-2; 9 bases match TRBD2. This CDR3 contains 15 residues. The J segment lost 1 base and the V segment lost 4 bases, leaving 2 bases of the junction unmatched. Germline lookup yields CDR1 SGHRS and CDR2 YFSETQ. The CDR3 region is CASSISGGNTGELFF. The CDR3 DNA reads TGCGCCAGCAGCATTAGCGGGGGGAACACCGGGGAGCTGTTTTTT.

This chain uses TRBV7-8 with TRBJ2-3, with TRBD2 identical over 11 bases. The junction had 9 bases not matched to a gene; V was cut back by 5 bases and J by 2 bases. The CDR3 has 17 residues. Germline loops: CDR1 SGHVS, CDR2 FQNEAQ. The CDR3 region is CASSPGVSGGDTDTQYF. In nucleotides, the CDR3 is TGTGCCAGCAGCCCAGGGGTTAGCGGGGGGGACACAGATACGCAGTATTTT.

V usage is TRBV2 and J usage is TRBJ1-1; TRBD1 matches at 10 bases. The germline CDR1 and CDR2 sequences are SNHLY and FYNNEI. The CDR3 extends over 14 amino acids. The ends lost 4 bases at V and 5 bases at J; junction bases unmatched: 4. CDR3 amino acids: CASSGDRGRTEAFF. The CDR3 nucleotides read TGTGCCAGCAGTGGGGACAGGGGTCGGACTGAAGCTTTCTTT. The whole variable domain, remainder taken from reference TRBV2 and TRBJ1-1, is EPEVTQTPSHQVTQMGQEVILRCVPISNHLYFYWYRQILGQKVEFLVSFYNNEISEKSEIFDDQFSVERPDGSNFTLKIRSTKLEDSAMYFCASSGDRGRTEAFFGQGTRLTVV.

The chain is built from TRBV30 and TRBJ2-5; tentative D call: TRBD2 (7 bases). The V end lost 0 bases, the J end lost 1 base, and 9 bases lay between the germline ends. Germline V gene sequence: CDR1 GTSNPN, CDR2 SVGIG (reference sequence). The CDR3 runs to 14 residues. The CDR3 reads CAWSVGGGQETQYF. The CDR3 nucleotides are TGTGCCTGGAGTGTAGGGGGGGGCCAAGAGACCCAGTACTTC.

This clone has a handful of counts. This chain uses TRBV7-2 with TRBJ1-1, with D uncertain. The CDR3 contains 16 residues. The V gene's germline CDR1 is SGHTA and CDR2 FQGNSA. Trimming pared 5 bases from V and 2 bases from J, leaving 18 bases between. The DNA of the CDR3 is TGTGCCAGCAGCCCCTTTCGGGAAGCGCCCAACACTGAAGCTTTCTTT. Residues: CASSPFREAPNTEAFF. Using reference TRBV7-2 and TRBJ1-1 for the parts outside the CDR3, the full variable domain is GAGVSQSPSNKVTEKGKDVELRCDPISGHTALYWYRQSLGQGLEFLIYFQGNSAPDKSGLPSDRFSAERTGGSVSTLTIQRTQQEDSAVYLCASSPFREAPNTEAFFGQGTRLTVV.

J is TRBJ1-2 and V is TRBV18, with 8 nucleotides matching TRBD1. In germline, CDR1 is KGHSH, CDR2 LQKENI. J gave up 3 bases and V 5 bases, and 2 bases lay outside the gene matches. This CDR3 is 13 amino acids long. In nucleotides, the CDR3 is TGTGCCAGCTCAATACAGGGGGACTATGGCTACACCTTC. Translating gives CASSIQGDYGYTF. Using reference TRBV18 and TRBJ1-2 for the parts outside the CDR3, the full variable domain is NAGVMQNPRHLVRRRGQEARLRCSPMKGHSHVYWYRQLPEEGLKFMVYLQKENIIDESGMPKERFSAEFPKEGPSILRIQQVVRGDSAAYFCASSIQGDYGYTFGSGTRLTVV.

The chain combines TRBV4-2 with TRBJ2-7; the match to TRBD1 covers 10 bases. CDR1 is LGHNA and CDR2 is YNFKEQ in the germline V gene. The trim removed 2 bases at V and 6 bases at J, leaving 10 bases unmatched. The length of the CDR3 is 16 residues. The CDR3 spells CASSQPPGTGASEQYF. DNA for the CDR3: TGTGCCAGCAGCCAACCCCCAGGGACAGGGGCTAGCGAGCAGTACTTC.

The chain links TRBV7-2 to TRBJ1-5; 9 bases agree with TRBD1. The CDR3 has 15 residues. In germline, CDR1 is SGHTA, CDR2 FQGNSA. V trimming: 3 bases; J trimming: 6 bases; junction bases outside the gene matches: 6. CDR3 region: CASSLGQGSGQPQHF. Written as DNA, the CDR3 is TGTGCCAGCAGCTTGGGACAGGGCTCCGGTCAGCCCCAGCATTTT.

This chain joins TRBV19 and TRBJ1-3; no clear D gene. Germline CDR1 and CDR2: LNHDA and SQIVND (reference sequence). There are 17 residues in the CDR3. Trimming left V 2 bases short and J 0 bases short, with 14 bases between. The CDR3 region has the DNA TGTGCCAGTAGTATAATCGGTACCGATCACTCTGGAAACACCATATATTTT. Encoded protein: CASSIIGTDHSGNTIYF.

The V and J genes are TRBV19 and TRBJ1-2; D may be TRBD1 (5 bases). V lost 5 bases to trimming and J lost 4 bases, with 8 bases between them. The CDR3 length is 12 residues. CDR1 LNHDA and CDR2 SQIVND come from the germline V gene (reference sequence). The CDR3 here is CASSDRTYGYTF. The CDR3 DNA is TGTGCCAGTAGTGACAGAACCTATGGCTACACCTTC.

The CDR3 loop reads CASSLRRDRSSGYTF. The CDR3 region has the DNA TGTGCCAGCAGTCTCCGACGGGACAGGTCCTCTGGCTACACCTTC. This chain uses TRBV27 with TRBJ1-2; TRBD1 aligns across 8 bases. The CDR3 consists of 15 residues. J lost 7 bases, V lost 5 bases, and 12 bases had no gene match. In germline, CDR1 is MNHEY, CDR2 SMNVEV (reference sequence).

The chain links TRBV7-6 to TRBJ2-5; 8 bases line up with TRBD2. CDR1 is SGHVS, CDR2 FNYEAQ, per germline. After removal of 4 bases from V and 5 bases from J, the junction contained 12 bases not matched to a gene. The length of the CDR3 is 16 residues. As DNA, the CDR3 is TGTGCCAGCAGCTCCCGCGGGGGGCAAGGGGAGGAGACCCAGTACTTC. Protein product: CASSSRGGQGEETQYF. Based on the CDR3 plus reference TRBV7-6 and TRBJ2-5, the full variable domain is GAGVSQSPRYKVTKRGQDVALRCDPISGHVSLYWYRQALGQGPEFLTYFNYEAQQDKSGLPNDRFSAERPEGSISTLTIQRTEQRDSAMYRCASSSRGGQGEETQYFGPGTRLLVL.

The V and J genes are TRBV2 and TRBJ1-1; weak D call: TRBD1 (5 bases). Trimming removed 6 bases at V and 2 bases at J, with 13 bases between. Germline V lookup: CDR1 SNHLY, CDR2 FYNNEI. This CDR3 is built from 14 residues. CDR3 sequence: CASRPRGGNTEAFF. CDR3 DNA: TGTGCCAGCAGGCCGCGGGGGGGTAACACTGAAGCTTTCTTT.

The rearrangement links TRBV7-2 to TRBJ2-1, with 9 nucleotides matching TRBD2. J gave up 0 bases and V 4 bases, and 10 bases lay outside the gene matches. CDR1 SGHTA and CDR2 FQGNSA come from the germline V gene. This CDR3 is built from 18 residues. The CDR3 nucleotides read TGTGCCAGCAGCTCGCCCTCAAGCGGGGGGAGCTCCTACAATGAGCAGTTCTTC. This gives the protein CASSSPSSGGSSYNEQFF. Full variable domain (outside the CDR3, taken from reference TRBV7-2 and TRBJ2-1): GAGVSQSPSNKVTEKGKDVELRCDPISGHTALYWYRQSLGQGLEFLIYFQGNSAPDKSGLPSDRFSAERTGGSVSTLTIQRTQQEDSAVYLCASSSPSSGGSSYNEQFFGPGTRLTVL.

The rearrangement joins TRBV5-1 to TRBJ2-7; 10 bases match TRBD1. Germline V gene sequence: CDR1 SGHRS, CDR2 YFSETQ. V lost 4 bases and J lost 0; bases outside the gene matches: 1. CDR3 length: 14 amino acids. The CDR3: CASSRTGGSYEQYF. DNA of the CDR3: TGCGCCAGCAGCCGGACAGGGGGCTCCTACGAGCAGTACTTC.

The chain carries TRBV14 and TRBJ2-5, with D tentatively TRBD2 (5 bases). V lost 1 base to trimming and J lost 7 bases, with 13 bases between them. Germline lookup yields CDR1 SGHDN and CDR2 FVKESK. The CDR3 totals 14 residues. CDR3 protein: CASSQGQRGTTQYF. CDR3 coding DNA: TGTGCCAGCAGCCAAGGTCAACGGGGAACGACCCAGTACTTC.

CDR3 loop: CASSRGETDTQYF. Here the CDR3 DNA reads TGTGCCAGCAGCCGAGGAGAAACAGATACGCAGTATTTT. V is TRBV3-1 (or the pseudogene TRBV3-2) and J is TRBJ2-3; D unclear. The germline V gene has CDR1 LGHDT and CDR2 YNNKEL (reference sequence). The CDR3 totals 13 residues. V was clipped by 4 bases and J by 3 bases, with 8 bases between them.

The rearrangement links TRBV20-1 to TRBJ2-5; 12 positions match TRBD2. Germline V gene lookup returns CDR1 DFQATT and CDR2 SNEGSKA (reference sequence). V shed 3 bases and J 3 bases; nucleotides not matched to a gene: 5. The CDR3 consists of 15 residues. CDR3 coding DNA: TGCAGTGCTAGTCTAGCGGGGGGGCTTAAAGAGACCCAGTACTTC. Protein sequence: CSASLAGGLKETQYF.

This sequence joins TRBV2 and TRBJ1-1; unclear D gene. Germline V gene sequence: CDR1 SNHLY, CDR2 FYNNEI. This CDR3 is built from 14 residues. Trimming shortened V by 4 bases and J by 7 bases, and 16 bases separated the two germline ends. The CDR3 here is CASSGRGARGEAFF. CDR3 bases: TGTGCCAGCAGTGGAAGAGGAGCCCGGGGTGAAGCTTTCTTT.

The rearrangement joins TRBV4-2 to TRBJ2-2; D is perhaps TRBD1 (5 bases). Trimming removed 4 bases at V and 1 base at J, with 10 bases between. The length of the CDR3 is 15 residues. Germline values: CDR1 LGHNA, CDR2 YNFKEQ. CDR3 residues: CASSPRTRNTGELFF. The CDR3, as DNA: TGTGCCAGCAGCCCGCGGACAAGGAACACCGGGGAGCTGTTTTTT.

This CDR3 is CASSPPTGLNTGELFF. The CDR3 DNA follows: TGTGCCAGCAGCCCCCCGACAGGGCTGAACACCGGGGAGCTGTTTTTT. This chain connects TRBV2 to TRBJ2-2, with 7 bases lining up with TRBD1. Per the germline V gene, CDR1 is SNHLY and CDR2 is FYNNEI. The CDR3 is made up of 16 amino acids. V trimming: 6 bases; J trimming: 1 base; junction bases outside the gene matches: 8.

This CDR3 reads CASSLSSRVREQFF. CDR3 DNA sequence: TGTGCCAGCAGTTTAAGTTCCAGGGTAAGGGAGCAGTTCTTC. This chain uses TRBV27 with TRBJ2-1, with a weak D call TRBD1 (5 bases). Deletions cut 2 bases from V and 10 bases from J, with 15 bases between. CDR1 and CDR2 (germline): MNHEY, SMNVEV (reference sequence). The CDR3 is made up of 14 amino acids.

CDR3 coding DNA: TGTGCCAGCAGCCTAGCTGCACCGGGACAGGGGAGCCTTAGAGGCTACACCTTC. Translating it yields CASSLAAPGQGSLRGYTF. The rearrangement uses TRBV7-3 and TRBJ1-2; 10 bases align to TRBD1. CDR1 SGHTA and CDR2 FQGTGA come from the germline V gene. V gave up 5 bases and J gave up 8 bases; unmatched junction bases: 20. This CDR3 is 18 amino acids long.

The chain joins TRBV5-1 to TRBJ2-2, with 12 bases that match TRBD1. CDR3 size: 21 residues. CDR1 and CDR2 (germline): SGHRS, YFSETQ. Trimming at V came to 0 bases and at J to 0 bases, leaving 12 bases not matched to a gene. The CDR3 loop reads CASSLGLGTGGPSSNTGELFF. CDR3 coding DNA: TGCGCCAGCAGCTTGGGCCTCGGGACAGGGGGCCCCTCCTCGAACACCGGGGAGCTGTTTTTT.

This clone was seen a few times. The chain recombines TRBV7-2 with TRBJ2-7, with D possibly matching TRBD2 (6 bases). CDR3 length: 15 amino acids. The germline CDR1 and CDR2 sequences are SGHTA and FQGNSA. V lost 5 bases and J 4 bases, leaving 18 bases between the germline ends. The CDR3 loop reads CASSPGPGGFYEQYF. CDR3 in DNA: TGTGCCAGCAGCCCCGGGCCCGGAGGGTTTTACGAGCAGTACTTC.